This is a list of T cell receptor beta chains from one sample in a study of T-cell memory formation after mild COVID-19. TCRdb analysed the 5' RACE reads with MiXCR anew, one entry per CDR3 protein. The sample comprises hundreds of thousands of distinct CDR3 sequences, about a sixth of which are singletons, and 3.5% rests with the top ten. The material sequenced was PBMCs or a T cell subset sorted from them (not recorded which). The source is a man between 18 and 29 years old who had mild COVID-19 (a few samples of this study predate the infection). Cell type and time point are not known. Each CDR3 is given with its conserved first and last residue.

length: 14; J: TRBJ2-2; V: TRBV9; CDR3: CASSVVYNTGELFF
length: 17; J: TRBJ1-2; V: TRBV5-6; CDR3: CASSWDVQVKQTYGYTF
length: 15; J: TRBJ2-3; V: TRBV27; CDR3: CASSSQQGGTDTQYF
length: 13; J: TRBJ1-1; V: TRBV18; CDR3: CASSPFPDTEAFF
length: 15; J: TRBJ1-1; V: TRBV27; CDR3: CASSIQGSGNTEAFF
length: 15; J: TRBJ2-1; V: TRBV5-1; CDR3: CASSLDGLAGGEQFF
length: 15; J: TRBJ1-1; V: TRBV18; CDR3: CASSPLERRGTEAFF
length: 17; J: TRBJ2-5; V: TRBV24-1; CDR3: CATSLGGGGAHEETQYF
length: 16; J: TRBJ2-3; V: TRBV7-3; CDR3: CASSPGTSSATDTQYF
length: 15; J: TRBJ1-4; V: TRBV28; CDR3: CASSSATAVDEKLFF
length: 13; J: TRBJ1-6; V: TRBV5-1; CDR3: CASSSQGNSPLHF
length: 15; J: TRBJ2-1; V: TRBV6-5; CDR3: CASSRLAGTYNEQFF
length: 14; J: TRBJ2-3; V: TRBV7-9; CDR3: CASSFAGGPNTQYF
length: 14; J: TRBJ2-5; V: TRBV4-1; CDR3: CASSLQRGKETQYF
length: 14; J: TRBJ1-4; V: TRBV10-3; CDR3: CAISGSTTNEKLFF
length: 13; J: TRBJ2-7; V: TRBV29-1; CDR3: CSVGLANRYEQYF
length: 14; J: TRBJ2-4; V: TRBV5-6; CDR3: CASSLGGRVNIQYF
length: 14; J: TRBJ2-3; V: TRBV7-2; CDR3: CASSQRPVSDTQYF
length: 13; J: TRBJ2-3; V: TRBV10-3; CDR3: CAIKKGGTDTQYF
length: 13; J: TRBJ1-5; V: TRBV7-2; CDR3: CASTRELNQPQHF
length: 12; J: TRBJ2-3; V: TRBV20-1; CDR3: CSARQGPDTQYF
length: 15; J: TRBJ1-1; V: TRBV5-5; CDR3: CASSLTGGLNTEAFF
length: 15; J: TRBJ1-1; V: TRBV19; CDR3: CASRLWGDLNTEAFF
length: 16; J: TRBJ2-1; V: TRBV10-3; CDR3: CAISDLRTSGGNEQFF
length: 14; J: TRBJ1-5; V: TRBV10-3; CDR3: CAISVDSSNQPQHF
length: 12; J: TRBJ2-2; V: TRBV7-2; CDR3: CASSFLTGELFF
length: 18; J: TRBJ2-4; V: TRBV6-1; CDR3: CASSGGQGAWKGKNIQYF
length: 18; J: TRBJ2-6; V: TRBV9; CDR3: CASSVRSGQGAGANVLTF
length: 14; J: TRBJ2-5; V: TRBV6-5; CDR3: CASSYRGTGLTQYF
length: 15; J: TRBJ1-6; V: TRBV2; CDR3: CASSESTGGDSPLHF
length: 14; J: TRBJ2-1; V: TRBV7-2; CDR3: CASSFTPGGYEQFF
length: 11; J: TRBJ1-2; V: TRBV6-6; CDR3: CASTQAPTVIF
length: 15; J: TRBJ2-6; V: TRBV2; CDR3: CASSDEGAGANVLTF
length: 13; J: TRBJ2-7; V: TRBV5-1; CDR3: CASSRSDDYEQYF
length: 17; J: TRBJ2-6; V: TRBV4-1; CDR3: CASSQEIGQAGANVLTF
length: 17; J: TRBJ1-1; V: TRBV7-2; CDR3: CASSLVGTPGSDTEAFF
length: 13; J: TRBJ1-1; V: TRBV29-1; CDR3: CSVTNQRDTEAFF
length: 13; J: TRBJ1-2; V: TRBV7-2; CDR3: CASSLLGSGGYTF
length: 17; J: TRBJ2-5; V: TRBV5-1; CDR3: CASSLSGRLLYQETQYF
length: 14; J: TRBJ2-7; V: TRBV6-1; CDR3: CASSDLGLVYEQYF
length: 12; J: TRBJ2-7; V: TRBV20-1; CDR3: CSARQAAYEQYF
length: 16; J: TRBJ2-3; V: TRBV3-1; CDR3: CASSQALRDSTDTQYF
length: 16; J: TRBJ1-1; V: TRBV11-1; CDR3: CASSLSAGELNTEAFF
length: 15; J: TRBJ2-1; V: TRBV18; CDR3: CASSPAEGGIYEQFF
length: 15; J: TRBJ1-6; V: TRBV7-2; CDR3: CASSWDRSGNSPLHF
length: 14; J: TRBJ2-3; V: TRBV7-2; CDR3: CATTGSLITDTQYF
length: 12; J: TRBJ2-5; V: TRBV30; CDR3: CAWTGGDETQYF
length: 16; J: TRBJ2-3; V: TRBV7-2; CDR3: CASSFGLAGGTDTQYF